This T cell receptor beta chain is drawn from a study of spatial heterogeneity in lung cancer. The V gene lost 4 bases and the J gene lost 0 bases, with 8 bases spanning the gap. In germline, CDR1 is SQVTM, CDR2 ANQGSEA. This CDR3 contains 13 residues. As to time point: sample taken at primary tumor resection. Whole RNA obtained from tumor, nontumor lung or frozen PBMC underwent sequencing without sorting. Relative to its sample, this clonotype is medium-sized (0.01 to 0.1%). TCRdb independently ran MiXCR on the 5' RACE reads; one entry per CDR3 protein. Here the sample spans a few thousand distinct CDR3 sequences, 28% being singletons.

Here the sequenced sample was PBMCs, taken at surgery. The chain is built from TRBV29-1 and TRBJ2-3, with a possible D match to TRBD2 (5 bases). The clonotype originates from a male donor with early-stage non-small cell lung cancer. The CDR3 is CSVVTGSTDTQYF. The CDR3 DNA is TGCAGCGTTGTGACGGGGAGCACAGATACGCAGTATTTT.